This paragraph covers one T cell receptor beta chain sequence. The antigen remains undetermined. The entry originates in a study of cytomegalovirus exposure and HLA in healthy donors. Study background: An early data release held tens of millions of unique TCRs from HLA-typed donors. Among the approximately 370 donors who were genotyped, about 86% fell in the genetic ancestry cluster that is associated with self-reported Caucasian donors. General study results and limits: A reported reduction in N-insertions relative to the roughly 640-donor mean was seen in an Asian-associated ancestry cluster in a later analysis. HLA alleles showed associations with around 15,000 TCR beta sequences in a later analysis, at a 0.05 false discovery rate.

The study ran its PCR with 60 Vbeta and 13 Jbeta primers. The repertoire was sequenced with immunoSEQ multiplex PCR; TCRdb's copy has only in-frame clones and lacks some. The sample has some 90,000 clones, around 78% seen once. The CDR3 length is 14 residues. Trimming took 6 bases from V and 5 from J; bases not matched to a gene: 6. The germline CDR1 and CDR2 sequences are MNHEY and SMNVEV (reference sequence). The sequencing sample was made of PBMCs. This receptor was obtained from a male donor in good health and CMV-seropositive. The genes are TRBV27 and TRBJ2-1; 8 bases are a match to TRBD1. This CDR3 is CASSRQGPNNEQFF. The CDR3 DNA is TGTGCCAGCAGCCGACAGGGGCCCAACAATGAGCAGTTCTTC.